The TCR beta chain described here comes from a study of cytomegalovirus exposure and HLA in healthy donors. This clone was found a few times. The antigen remains unidentified. Study-wide results and limits: Cytomegalovirus-associated status was assigned to 150 to 200 TCR beta chains. It was taken for granted in presence/absence analyses that sequencing depth across donors was roughly uniform.

PCR employed 60 Vbeta and 13 Jbeta primers. This table comes from immunoSEQ multiplex PCR, and its TCRdb copy is limited to in-frame clones, with some not included. The sample yields tens of thousands of clones, 60% to 70% seen once. The sequence was collected from a man aged 35-49 years in good health and CMV-seropositive. Source material: PBMCs.

The CDR3 sequence: CAWGGGGSRRPQHF. As DNA, the CDR3 is TGTGCCTGGGGTGGAGGCGGGTCCCGCCGGCCCCAGCATTTT. The genes are TRBV30 and TRBJ1-5; D gene ambiguous. The CDR3 runs 14 residues. Germline lookup yields CDR1 GTSNPN and CDR2 SVGIG (reference sequence). Trimming left V 5 bases short and J 9 bases short, with 20 bases between.